The 8 T cell receptor gamma chains given below trace back to one sample, sequenced in a study of gamma delta lymphoproliferative disorders and STAT genes. TCRdb redid the clone calls on the multiplex PCR reads with CATT. The data hold a few thousand gamma-chain clones, with 6% to 9% observed a single time. Genomic DNA from isolated PBMCs served as the sequencing template. The sample was blood. These receptors all stem from a human donor in good health.

This clone is deemed medium-sized. The chain joins TRGV10 to TRGJ1 or TRGJ2. The J gene, not given by TCRdb, was assigned here from a germline match of the nucleotide sequence. TRGV10 is designated an ORF whose function remains uncertain. The V segment lost 8 bases and the J segment 7 bases; nucleotides outside the gene matches: 6. The CDR3 extends over 11 amino acids. The CDR3 bases are TGTGCTGCGTGGAACTTATATAAGAAACTCTTT. Protein product: CAAWNLYKKLF.

Sample share makes this clone medium-sized (0.01 to 0.1%). The chain couples TRGV4 to TRGJ1 or TRGJ2. TCRdb does not report a J gene; here it was assigned by matching the DNA to germline references. The V gene end was trimmed by 9 bases and the J gene end by 11 bases; junction bases not matched to a gene: 10. The V gene's germline CDR1 is EGSTGY and CDR2 YDSYTSSV. The CDR3 covers 10 residues. CDR3 DNA: TGTGCCACCCTCCGGGGCGAGAAACTCTTT. Protein product: CATLRGEKLF.

In this sample, this clone is medium-sized (0.01 to 0.1%). This chain uses TRGV4 with TRGJ1 or TRGJ2. TCRdb does not report a J gene; here it was assigned by matching the DNA to germline references. Germline trimming cut 0 bases from V and 4 bases from J; bases unmatched to any gene: 6. Germline CDR1 and CDR2: EGSTGY and YDSYTSSV. This CDR3 is 14 amino acids long. For the CDR3, the DNA is TGTGCCACCTGGGATGGGCGTAGATATTATAAGAAACTCTTT. This codes for CATWDGRRYYKKLF.

This clone is medium-sized in the sample. The limits of the CDR3 on the DNA are not certain, so only TCRdb's listed CDR3 is given. Called V gene: TRGV11; the J gene was not called. TRGV11 is treated as an ORF (open reading frame) with a function not yet certain. The CDR3 is 18 amino acids long, termini counted. Here the CDR3 reads CTTVPAGLPPGSDWIKTF.

In its sample, this clone is medium-sized. For the CDR3, the DNA is TGTGCCACCTGGGATGAAGGTAAGAAACTCTTT. Amino acid sequence: CATWDEGKKLF. V gene TRGV4 combines with J gene TRGJ1 or TRGJ2. TCRdb carries no J gene annotation; the J gene was assigned here by matching the DNA with germline. V lost 2 bases to trimming and J lost 9 bases; unmatched junction nucleotides: 4. Germline CDR1 is EGSTGY and CDR2 is YDSYTSSV. CDR3 length: 11 residues.

This clone is deemed medium-sized. This chain links TRGV10 with TRGJ1 or TRGJ2. No J gene was available from TCRdb, and it was assigned here by a germline match of the DNA. TRGV10 counts as an open reading frame of uncertain function. This CDR3 is built from 20 residues. Germline trimming cut 8 bases from V and 4 bases from J; bases unmatched to any gene: 30. The CDR3 sequence is CAAWDYMGRDGRVVYYKKLF. In nucleotides, the CDR3 is TGTGCTGCGTGGGATTATATGGGTCGGGATGGCCGCGTGGTATATTATAAGAAACTCTTT.

Judged by abundance, this clone is medium-sized. The J gene is TRGJ1 or TRGJ2, the V gene TRGV10. The J gene is absent in TCRdb and was assigned here via DNA matching to germline. TRGV10 is given ORF status, its function remaining uncertain. The CDR3 contains 13 residues. Trimming took 8 bases from V and 6 from J; bases not matched to a gene: 11. CDR3 amino acids: CAAWDSPPYKKLF. The DNA of the CDR3 is TGTGCTGCGTGGGATTCCCCGCCTTATAAGAAACTCTTT.

By sample fraction, this clone is medium-sized. Here the CDR3 reads CATWDPGNYKKLF. CDR3 DNA: TGTGCCACCTGGGATCCGGGGAATTATAAGAAACTCTTT. This chain joins TRGV4 and TRGJ1 or TRGJ2. The J gene, missing from TCRdb, was assigned here through DNA to germline matching. Looked up from germline, CDR1 is EGSTGY and CDR2 is YDSYTSSV. V was pared by 3 bases and J by 5 bases, with 7 bases of the junction left unmatched. This CDR3 is built from 13 residues.